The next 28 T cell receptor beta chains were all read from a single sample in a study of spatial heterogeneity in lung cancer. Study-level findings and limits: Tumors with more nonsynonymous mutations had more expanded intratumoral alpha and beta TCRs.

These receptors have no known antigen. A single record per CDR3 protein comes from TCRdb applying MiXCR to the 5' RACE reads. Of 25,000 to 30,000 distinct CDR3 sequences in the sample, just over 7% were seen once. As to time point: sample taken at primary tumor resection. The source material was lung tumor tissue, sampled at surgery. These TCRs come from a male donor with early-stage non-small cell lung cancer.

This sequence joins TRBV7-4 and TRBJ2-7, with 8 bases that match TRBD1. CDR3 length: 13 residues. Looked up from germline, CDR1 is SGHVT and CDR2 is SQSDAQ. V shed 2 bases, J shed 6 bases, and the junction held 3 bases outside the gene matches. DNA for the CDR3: TGTGCCAGCAGCTTACGACAGGGGAGCGAGCAGTACTTC. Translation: CASSLRQGSEQYF.

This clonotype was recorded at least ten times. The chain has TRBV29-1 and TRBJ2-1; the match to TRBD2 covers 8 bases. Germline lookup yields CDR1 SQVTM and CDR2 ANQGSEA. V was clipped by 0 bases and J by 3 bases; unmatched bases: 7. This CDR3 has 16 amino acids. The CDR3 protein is CSVEDTPAGDYNEQFF. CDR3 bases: TGCAGCGTTGAAGATACCCCAGCGGGGGACTACAATGAGCAGTTCTTC.

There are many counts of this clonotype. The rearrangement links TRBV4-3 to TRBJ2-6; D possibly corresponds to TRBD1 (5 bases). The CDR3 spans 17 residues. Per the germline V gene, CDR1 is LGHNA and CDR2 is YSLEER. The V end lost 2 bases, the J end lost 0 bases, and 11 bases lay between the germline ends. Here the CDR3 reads CASSQTRTNSGANVLTF. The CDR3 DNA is TGCGCCAGCAGCCAAACAAGGACAAACTCTGGGGCCAACGTCCTGACTTTC.

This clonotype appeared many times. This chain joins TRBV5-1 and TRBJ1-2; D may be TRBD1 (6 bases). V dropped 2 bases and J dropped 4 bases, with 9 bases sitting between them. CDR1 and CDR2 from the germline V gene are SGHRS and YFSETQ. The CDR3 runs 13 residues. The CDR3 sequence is CASSLQGLYGYTF. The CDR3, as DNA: TGCGCCAGCAGCTTACAGGGACTCTATGGCTACACCTTC. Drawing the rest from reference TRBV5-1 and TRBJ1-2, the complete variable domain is KAGVTQTPRYLIKTRGQQVTLSCSPISGHRSVSWYQQTPGQGLQFLFEYFSETQRNKGNFPGRFSGRQFSNSRSEMNVSTLELGDSALYLCASSLQGLYGYTFGSGTRLTVV.

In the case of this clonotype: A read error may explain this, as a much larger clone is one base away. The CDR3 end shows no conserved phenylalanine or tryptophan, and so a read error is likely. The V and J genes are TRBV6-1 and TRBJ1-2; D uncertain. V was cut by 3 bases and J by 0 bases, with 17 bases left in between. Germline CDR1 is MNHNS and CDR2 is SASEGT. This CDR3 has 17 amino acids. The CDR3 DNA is TGTGCCAGCAGTGAGCTCACATATATTCTAGCTAACTATGGCTACACCTAC. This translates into CASSELTYILANYGYTY.

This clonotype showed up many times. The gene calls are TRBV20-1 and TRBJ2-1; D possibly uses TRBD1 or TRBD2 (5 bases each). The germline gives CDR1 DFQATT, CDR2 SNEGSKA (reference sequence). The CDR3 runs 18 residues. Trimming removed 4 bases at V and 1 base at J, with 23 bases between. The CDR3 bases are TGCAGTGCTACTTTCACCAGGGACGGACTCTCTTCCTACAATGAGCAGTTCTTC. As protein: CSATFTRDGLSSYNEQFF.

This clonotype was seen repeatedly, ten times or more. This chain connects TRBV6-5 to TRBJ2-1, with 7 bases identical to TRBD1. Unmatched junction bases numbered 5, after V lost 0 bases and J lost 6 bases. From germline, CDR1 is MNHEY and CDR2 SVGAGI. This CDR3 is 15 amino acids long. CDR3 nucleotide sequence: TGTGCCAGCAGTTACTCAGGGGGCGCGTCCAATGAGCAGTTCTTC. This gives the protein CASSYSGGASNEQFF.

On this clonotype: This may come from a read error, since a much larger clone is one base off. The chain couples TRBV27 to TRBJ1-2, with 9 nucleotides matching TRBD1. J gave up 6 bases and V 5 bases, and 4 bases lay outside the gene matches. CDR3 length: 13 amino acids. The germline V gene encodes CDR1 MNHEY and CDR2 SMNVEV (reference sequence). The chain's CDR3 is CASSNTGGHGYTF. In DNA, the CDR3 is TGTGCCAGCAGTAACACAGGGGGCCATGGCTACACCTTC.

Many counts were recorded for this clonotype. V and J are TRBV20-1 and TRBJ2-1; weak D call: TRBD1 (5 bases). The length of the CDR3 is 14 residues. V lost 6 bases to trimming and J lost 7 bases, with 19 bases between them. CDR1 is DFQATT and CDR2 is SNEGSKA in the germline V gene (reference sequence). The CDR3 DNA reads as TGCAGTGCGCTTTCATGGGCCAGGGCGAATGAGCAGTTCTTC. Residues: CSALSWARANEQFF.

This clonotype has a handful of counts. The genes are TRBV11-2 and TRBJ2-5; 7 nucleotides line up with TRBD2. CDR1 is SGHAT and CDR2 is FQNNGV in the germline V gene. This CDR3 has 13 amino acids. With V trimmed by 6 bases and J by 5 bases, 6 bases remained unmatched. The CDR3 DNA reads TGTGCCAGCAGACGACTAGCATCGGAGACCCAGTACTTC. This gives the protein CASRRLASETQYF.

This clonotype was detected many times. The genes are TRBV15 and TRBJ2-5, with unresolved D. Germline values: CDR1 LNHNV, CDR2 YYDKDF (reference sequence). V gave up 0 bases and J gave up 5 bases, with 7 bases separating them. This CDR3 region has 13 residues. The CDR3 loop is CATSRDTWETQYF. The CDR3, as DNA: TGTGCCACCAGCAGAGACACATGGGAGACCCAGTACTTC.

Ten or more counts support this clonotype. For the CDR3, the DNA is TGTGCCAGCACCCTAGGTGTTTCGAACACTGAAGCTTTCTTT. Amino acids: CASTLGVSNTEAFF. The chain couples TRBV4-2 to TRBJ1-1; the D is unclear. Looked up from germline, CDR1 is LGHNA and CDR2 is YNFKEQ. The V end lost 7 bases, the J end lost 1 base, and 13 bases lay between the germline ends. The CDR3 has 14 amino acids.

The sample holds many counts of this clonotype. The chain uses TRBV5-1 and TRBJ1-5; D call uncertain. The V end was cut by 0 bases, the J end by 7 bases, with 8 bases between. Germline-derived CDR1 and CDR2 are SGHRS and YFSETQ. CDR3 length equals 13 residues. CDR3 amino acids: CASSLGTGQPQHF. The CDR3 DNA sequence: TGCGCCAGCAGCTTGGGGACGGGCCAGCCCCAGCATTTT. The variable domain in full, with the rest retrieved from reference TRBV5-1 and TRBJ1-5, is KAGVTQTPRYLIKTRGQQVTLSCSPISGHRSVSWYQQTPGQGLQFLFEYFSETQRNKGNFPGRFSGRQFSNSRSEMNVSTLELGDSALYLCASSLGTGQPQHFGDGTRLSIL.

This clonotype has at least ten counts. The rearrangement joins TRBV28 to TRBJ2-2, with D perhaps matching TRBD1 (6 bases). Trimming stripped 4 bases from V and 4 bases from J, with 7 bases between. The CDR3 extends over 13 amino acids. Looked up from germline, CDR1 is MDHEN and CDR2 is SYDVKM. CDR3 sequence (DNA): TGTGCCAGCAGTTCAGGGGCCACCGGGGAGCTGTTTTTT. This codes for CASSSGATGELFF. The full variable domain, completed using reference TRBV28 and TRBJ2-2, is DVKVTQSSRYLVKRTGEKVFLECVQDMDHENMFWYRQDPGLGLRLIYFSYDVKMKEKGDIPEGYSVSREKKERFSLILESASTNQTSMYLCASSSGATGELFFGEGSRLTVL.

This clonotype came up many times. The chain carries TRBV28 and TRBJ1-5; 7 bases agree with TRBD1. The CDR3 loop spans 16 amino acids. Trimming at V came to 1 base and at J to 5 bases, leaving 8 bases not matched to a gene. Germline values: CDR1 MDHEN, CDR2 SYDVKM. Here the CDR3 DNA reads TGTGCCAGCAGTTTATTGGTAGGGCAGGGGGATCAGCCCCAGCATTTT. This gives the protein CASSLLVGQGDQPQHF.

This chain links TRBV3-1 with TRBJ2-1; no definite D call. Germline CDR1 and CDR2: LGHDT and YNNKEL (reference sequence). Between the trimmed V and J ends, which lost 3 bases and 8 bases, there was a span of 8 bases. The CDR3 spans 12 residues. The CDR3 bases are TGTGCCAGCAGCCAGGTCACCCATGAGCAGTTCTTC. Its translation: CASSQVTHEQFF.

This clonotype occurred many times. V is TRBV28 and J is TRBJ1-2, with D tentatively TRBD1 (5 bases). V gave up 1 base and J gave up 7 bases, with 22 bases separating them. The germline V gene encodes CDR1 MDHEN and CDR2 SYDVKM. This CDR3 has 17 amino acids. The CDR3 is CASSLFPGSPGGTGYTF. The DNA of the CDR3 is TGTGCCAGCAGTTTATTTCCAGGGTCTCCTGGAGGAACTGGCTACACCTTC.

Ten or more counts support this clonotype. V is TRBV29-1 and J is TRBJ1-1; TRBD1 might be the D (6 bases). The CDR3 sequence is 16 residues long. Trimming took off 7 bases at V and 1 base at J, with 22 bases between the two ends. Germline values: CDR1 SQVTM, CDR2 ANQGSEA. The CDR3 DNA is TGCAGCGCTGTACAGGGTAGTTCATCTAAGAACACTGAAGCTTTCTTT. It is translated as CSAVQGSSSKNTEAFF. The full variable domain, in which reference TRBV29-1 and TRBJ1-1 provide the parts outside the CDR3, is SAVISQKPSRDICQRGTSLTIQCQVDSQVTMMFWYRQQPGQSLTLIATANQGSEATYESGFVIDKFPISRPNLTFSTLTVSNMSPEDSSIYLCSAVQGSSSKNTEAFFGQGTRLTVV.

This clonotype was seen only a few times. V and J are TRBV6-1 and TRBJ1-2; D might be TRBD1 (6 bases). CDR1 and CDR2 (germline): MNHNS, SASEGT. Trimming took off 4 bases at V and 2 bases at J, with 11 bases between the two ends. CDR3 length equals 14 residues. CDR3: CASSAQGRNYGYTF. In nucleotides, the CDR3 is TGTGCCAGCAGTGCTCAGGGGAGGAACTATGGCTACACCTTC.

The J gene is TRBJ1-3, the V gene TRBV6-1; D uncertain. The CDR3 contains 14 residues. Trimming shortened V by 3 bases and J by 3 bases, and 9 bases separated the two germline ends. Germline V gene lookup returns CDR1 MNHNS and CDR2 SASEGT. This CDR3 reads CASSEPGFGNTIYF. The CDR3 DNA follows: TGTGCCAGCAGTGAGCCAGGATTTGGAAACACCATATATTTT.

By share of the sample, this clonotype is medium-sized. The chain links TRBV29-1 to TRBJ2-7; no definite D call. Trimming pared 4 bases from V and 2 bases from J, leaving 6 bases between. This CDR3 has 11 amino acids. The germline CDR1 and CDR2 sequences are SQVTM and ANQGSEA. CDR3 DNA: TGCAGCGTTGCCCGTGCCTACGAGCAGTACTTC. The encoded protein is CSVARAYEQYF.

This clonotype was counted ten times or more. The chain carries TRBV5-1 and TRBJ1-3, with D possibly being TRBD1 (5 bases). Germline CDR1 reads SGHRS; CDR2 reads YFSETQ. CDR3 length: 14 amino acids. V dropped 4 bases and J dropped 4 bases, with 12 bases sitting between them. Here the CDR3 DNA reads TGCGCCAGCAGCGACGGGACTTGGGGAAACACCATATATTTT. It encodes CASSDGTWGNTIYF.

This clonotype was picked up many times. The DNA of the CDR3 is TGTGCCAGCAGTTACTTAGCGGGGGGGCCGAATGAGCAGTTCTTC. Its translation: CASSYLAGGPNEQFF. The V call is TRBV27, the J call TRBJ2-1; 11 bases agree with TRBD2. V gave up 4 bases and J gave up 7 bases; unmatched junction bases: 6. Germline assignment: CDR1 MNHEY and CDR2 SMNVEV (reference sequence). The CDR3 consists of 15 residues.

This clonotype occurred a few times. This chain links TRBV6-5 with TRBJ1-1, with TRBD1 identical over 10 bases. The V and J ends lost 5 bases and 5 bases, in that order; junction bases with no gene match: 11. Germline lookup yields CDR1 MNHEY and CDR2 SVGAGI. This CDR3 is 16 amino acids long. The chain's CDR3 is CASSQPRQGASTEAFF. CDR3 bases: TGTGCCAGCAGTCAACCTCGACAGGGGGCGAGTACTGAAGCTTTCTTT.

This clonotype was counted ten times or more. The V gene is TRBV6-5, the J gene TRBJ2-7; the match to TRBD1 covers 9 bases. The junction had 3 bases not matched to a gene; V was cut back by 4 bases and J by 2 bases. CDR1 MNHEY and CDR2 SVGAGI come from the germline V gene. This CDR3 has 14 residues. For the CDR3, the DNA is TGTGCCAGCAGTTCACGGGACAGGGCCTACGAGCAGTACTTC. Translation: CASSSRDRAYEQYF.

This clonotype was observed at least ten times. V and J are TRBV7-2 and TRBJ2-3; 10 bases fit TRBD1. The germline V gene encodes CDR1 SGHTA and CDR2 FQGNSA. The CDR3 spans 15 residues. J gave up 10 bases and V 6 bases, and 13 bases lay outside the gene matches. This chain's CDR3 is CASRRGTGDALSQYF. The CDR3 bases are TGTGCCAGCAGGAGAGGGACAGGGGATGCCCTTTCGCAGTATTTT.

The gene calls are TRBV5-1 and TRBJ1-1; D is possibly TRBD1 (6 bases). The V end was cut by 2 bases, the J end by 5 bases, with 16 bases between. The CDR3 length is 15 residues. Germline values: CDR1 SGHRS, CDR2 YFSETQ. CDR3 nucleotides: TGCGCCAGCAGCTTCCCCTTGGAAGGGGGGACTGAAGCTTTCTTT. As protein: CASSFPLEGGTEAFF.

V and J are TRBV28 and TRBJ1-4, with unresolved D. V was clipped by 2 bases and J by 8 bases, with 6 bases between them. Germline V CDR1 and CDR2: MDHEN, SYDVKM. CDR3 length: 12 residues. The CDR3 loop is CASSLHGEKLFF. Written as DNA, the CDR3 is TGTGCCAGCAGTTTACATGGGGAAAAACTGTTTTTT.